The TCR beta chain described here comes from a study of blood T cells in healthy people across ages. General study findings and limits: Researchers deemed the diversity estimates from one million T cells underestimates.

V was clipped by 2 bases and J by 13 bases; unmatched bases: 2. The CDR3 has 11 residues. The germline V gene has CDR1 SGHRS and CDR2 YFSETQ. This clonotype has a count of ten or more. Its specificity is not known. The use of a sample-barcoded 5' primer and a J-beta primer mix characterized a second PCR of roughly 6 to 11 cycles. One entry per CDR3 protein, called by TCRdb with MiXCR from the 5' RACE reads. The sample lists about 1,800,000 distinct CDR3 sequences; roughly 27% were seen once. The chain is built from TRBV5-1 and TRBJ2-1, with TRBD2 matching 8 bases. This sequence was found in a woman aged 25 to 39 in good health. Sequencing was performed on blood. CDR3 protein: CASSFGTRQFF. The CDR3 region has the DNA TGCGCCAGCAGCTTCGGGACTAGACAGTTCTTC.